These T cell receptor beta chains were read from a single sample in a study of response to subunit inactivated influenza vaccine. TCRdb independently ran MiXCR on the RT-PCR reads; one entry per CDR3 protein. The table includes about 540,000 distinct CDR3 sequences, around a quarter detected once. In addition, the sample was reused for a study of T cells expressing NK-cell markers.

Material: CD4+ T cells sorted from PBMCs, obtained 11 to 12 days after vaccination. Receptors originate from a middle-aged man who received an inactivated influenza vaccine. CDR3s include the opening cysteine and the closing phenylalanine or tryptophan. Clone size is shown for a subset of rows, as once, few, many or a class of expanded clone.

clone_size v_call cdr3_aa
few TRBV29-1 CSVVSYRLGTEAFF
few TRBV5-1 CASSYGLVVGEQYF
. TRBV7-8 CASSADRAGYGYTF
. TRBV19 CASRHISGANVLTF
few TRBV6-1 CASSGLVAETQYF
. TRBV2 CASSVWLDADTQYF
. TRBV20-1 CSAYITGSSYNEQFF
. TRBV14 CASSQDLAGPYQETQYF
few TRBV6-6 CASGTRSYEQYF
few TRBV15 CATSTTRGWPKNIQYF
. TRBV6-2/TRBV6-3 CASRESGVPQETQYF
many TRBV7-2 CASSPRLAGSYEQYF
. TRBV6-5 CASSYSGPKIGETQYF
few TRBV7-9 CASRPTGTEGYTF
. TRBV4-1 CASSLIAGGQETQYF
. TRBV7-8 CASSATSGGTDTQYF
. TRBV12-3/TRBV12-4 CASSLSGGAYEQFF
few TRBV6-2/TRBV6-3 CASSAGQGWQPQHF
once TRBV6-1 CASRPNTYQPQHF
few TRBV14 CASSQAGTGTGGYTF
. TRBV5-6 CASSRGTKGTLHF
. TRBV28 CASRGQLPYEQYF
. TRBV14 CASSQFRSAGDTQYF
. TRBV20-1 CSARPGPLHF
. TRBV29-1 CSVEATADTQYF
few TRBV20-1 CSASYSGRAYEQYF
. TRBV10-3 CAISAIPFDTNLSGANVLTF
. TRBV12-3/TRBV12-4 CASSLSGAREKLFF
. TRBV9 CASSRQGAGTEDFF
. TRBV7-2 CASSLAIGEAEQYF
. TRBV12-3/TRBV12-4 CASSLGRGQQETQYF
few TRBV7-2 CASSLRGGLNNEQFF
. TRBV12-2 CASRFQAGEDTGELFF
few TRBV25-1 CASSGMDRAYNSPLHF
. TRBV29-1 CSVDGTTRRNEQFF
many TRBV5-5 CASSLVGANVLTF
many TRBV3-1 CASSQGFAPLHF
many TRBV7-2 CASSLPSGGQETQYF
. TRBV5-1 CASSASTGGETQYF
. TRBV7-9 CASSLGEGQETQYF
. TRBV2 CASSEGTGSTDTQYF
. TRBV18 CASSPMRNTGELFF
few TRBV20-1 CSASEAASSNQPQHF
few TRBV4-3 CASSQGLAGRQTQYF
. TRBV12-3/TRBV12-4 CASRRGSWAGYTF